This T cell receptor beta chain is from a study of cytomegalovirus exposure and HLA in healthy donors. Germline-derived CDR1 and CDR2 are SGHAT and FQNNGV. Trimming shortened V by 4 bases and J by 8 bases, and 17 bases separated the two germline ends. This CDR3 has 15 residues. Study findings and constraints: Many donors carried some public TCRs, although rarity characterized most TCR sequences.

On this clone: Its antigen is not known.

The PCR ran on 60 Vbeta and 13 Jbeta primers. Clones were read by immunoSEQ multiplex PCR, and TCRdb kept only the in-frame ones, dropping some. Of some 90,000 clones in the sample, under 90% were seen once. Sequencing was performed on PBMCs. This receptor was identified in a man aged 50-60 years in good health and CMV-seronegative. V usage is TRBV11-2 and J usage is TRBJ1-4, with a possible D match to TRBD1 (5 bases). CDR3 region: CASSSRGWVGEKLFF. In DNA, the CDR3 is TGTGCCAGCAGCTCTCGGGGGTGGGTAGGCGAAAAACTGTTTTTT.